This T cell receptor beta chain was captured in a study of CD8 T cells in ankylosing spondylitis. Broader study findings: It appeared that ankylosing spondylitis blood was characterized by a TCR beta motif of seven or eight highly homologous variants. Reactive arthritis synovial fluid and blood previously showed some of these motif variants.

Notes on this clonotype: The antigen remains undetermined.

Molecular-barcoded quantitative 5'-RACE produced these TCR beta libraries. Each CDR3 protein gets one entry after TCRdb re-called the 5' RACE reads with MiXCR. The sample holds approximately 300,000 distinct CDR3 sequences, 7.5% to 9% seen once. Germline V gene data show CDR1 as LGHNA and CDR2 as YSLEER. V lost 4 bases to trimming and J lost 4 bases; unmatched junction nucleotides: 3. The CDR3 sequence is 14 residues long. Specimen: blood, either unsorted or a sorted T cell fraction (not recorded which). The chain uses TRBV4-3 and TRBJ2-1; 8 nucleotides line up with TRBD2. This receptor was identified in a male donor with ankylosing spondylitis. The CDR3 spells CASSRSSGYNEQFF. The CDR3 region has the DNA TGCGCCAGCAGCCGTTCTAGCGGGTACAATGAGCAGTTCTTC.